Sequencing of this T cell receptor beta chain was carried out in a study of cytomegalovirus exposure and HLA in healthy donors. Germline V lookup: CDR1 SGHAT, CDR2 FQNNGV. Trimming took 0 bases from V and 6 from J; bases not matched to a gene: 8. This CDR3 is 18 amino acids long. Study-level results: The authors enumerated 150 to 200 TCR beta chains as linked to cytomegalovirus. For most TCR beta V segments, an earlier analysis put the productive rate at about 87% or about 30% of the time. With further analysis later on, most CMV-associated TCR beta chains appeared HLA-restricted.

There were likely unrecorded immune exposures, though donors were nominally healthy when sampled. The PCR employed 60 Vbeta primers together with 13 Jbeta primers. Libraries were prepared by immunoSEQ multiplex PCR; TCRdb keeps only in-frame clonotypes and omits some of them. The sample has about 150,000 clones, about four fifths seen once; the top ten hold 6% to 7.5%. Remarks on this clone: Antigen unknown.

The sequenced material came from PBMCs. This chain uses TRBV11-2 with TRBJ2-2; TRBD2 agrees at 12 bases. The clonotype was recovered from a man aged 25 to 40 in good health and CMV-seropositive. The CDR3 coding sequence is TGTGCCAGCAGCTTAGACTTCCTAGCGGGGGGGCTTGCCGGGGAGCTGTTTTTT. Translating gives CASSLDFLAGGLAGELFF.